This entry concerns a single T cell receptor (beta chain). The junction does not match germline at one end; this may be a read error. The source of the sample is a study of blood T cell repertoires in COVID-19. Across the whole study: Sample material is recorded as cDNA or gDNA derived from T cells, B-cell-depleted T cells, or PBMCs.

Sequencing was performed with immunoSEQ multiplex PCR; in TCRdb, only in-frame clones are kept and a portion is missing. The data hold over 350,000 clones, with approximately 90% observed a single time. The germline V gene has CDR1 SSHAT and CDR2 FNYEAQ (reference sequence). The length of the CDR3 is 15 residues. Participants reported their clinical history, and cohort assignment relied on those reports. Participants classified as exposed had met a COVID-19 case within 2 weeks before study entry. The TCR comes from a woman in her thirties or forties who had been exposed to COVID-19. Sequenced: PBMCs or T cells enriched from blood (not recorded which). The chain uses TRBV7-7 and TRBJ1-6; TRBD1 might be the D (6 bases). The CDR3 spells CASSLTTGNNSPLHF. As DNA, the CDR3 is TGTGCTAGCAGCTTAACGACAGGCAATAATTCACCCCTCCACTTT. The full variable domain, completed using reference TRBV7-7 and TRBJ1-6, is GAGVSQSPRYKVTKRGQDVTLRCDPISSHATLYWYQQALGQGPEFLTYFNYEAQPDKSGLPSDRFSAERPEGSISTLTIQRTEQRDSAMYRCASSLTTGNNSPLHFGNGTRLTVT.